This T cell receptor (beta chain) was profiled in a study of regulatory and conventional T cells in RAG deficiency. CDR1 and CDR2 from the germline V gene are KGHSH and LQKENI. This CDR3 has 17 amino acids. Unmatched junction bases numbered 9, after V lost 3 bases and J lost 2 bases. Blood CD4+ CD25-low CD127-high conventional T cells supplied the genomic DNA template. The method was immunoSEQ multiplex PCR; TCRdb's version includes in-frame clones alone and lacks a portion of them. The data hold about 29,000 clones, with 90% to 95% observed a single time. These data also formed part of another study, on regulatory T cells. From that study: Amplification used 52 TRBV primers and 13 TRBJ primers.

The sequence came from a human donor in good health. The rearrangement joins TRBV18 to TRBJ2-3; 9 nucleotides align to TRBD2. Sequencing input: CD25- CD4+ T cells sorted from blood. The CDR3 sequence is CASSPGRAGGPTDTQYF. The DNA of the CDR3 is TGTGCCAGCTCACCGGGTCGAGCGGGGGGTCCCACAGATACGCAGTATTTT.